This T cell receptor beta chain was profiled in a study of shared clonotypes between healthy human individuals. Study information: Each donor had three CD4 naive, three CD4 memory, two CD8 naive and one CD8 memory plate. Study-wide results and caveats: Sampling was confined to blood; repertoires within tissues likely differ.

TCRdb's table, derived via immunoSEQ multiplex PCR, lists solely in-frame clones and lacks some. The sample contains 2 million or so clones, 85% to 95% of which appear only once. Remarks on this clone: The antigen is not known.

J lost 0 bases, V lost 1 base, and 1 base had no gene match. The CDR3 is 16 amino acids. CDR1 and CDR2 from the germline V gene are SGHVS and FNYEAQ. This chain joins TRBV7-6 and TRBJ2-1; 9 bases match TRBD2. Sequenced material: naive CD4+ T cells sorted from blood. Documented subset: CD45RA+ positively selected. The TCR comes from a man aged 18 to 29 in good health. CDR3 protein: CASSLVSGSSYNEQFF. The CDR3 coding sequence is TGTGCCAGCAGCTTAGTTAGCGGGAGCTCCTACAATGAGCAGTTCTTC.